This T cell receptor beta chain was sequenced for a study of kidney transplant recipient with SARS-CoV-2 infection. The ends were cut back, 0 bases at V and 2 bases at J, with 17 bases in the middle. Germline assignment: CDR1 MNHEY and CDR2 SVGAGI. The CDR3 has 17 residues. TCRdb called the reads again in MiXCR, with one record for every CDR3 protein. The sample gives 200,000 to 250,000 distinct CDR3 sequences, 25% to 30% of which show up once; about 7% is in the top ten. The sample holds many counts of this clonotype. The genes are TRBV6-5 and TRBJ2-7; no reliable D call. Sequencing used a blood sample, obtained at baseline and on roughly day 110 from a kidney transplant recipient. This receptor was taken from a young adult male patient who had COVID-19 and was a kidney transplant recipient. Some T cells here may be from the graft donor. CDR3: CASSYSRPGRVPYEQYF. As DNA, the CDR3 is TGTGCCAGCAGTTACTCACGCCCCGGTCGGGTCCCCTACGAGCAGTACTTC.